This TCR beta chain was obtained from a study of Graves' ophthalmopathy and Graves' hyperthyroidism. TCR beta CDR3 regions were amplified from RNA transcripts. First-round RT-PCR employed HTBI primers, with a second-round multiplex PCR after it. TCRdb re-called the multiplex PCR reads with MiXCR, one entry per CDR3 protein. In the table there are a few hundred thousand distinct CDR3 sequences, 15% to 20% of which are singletons. Ophthalmopathy donors were characterized by moderate-to-severe activity, CAS of at least 3, NOSPECS of at least 4, and duration under 3 months. Uncontrolled infections, other autoimmune diseases, pregnancy or lactation barred patients from enrollment. Many counts were recorded for this clonotype. The V and J ends lost 3 bases and 1 base respectively, with 9 bases between them. Germline V lookup: CDR1 MNHEY, CDR2 SMNVEV (reference sequence). CDR3 length: 14 residues.

Material: peripheral blood. The TCR comes from an adult man with Graves' ophthalmopathy. The chain combines TRBV27 with TRBJ1-1; no firm D call. The CDR3 region has the DNA TGTGCCAGCAGTTTCCGCCGTAGGAACACTGAAGCTTTCTTT. Amino acid sequence: CASSFRRRNTEAFF.